The 8 T cell receptor beta chains below were found in one sample sequenced in a study of blood T cell repertoires in COVID-19. The table came from immunoSEQ multiplex PCR; TCRdb's copy has only in-frame clones and leaves some out. The sample lists a few hundred thousand clones; about 88% were seen once. What was sequenced was PBMCs or T cells enriched from blood (not recorded which). The receptor source for this set is a woman aged 40 to 49 who had recovered from COVID-19.

The chain is built from TRBV6-6 and TRBJ2-3, with 9 bases identical to TRBD2. CDR1 MNHNY and CDR2 SVGAGI come from the germline V gene (reference sequence). After removal of 8 bases from V and 3 bases from J, the junction contained 9 bases not matched to a gene. The length of the CDR3 is 15 residues. The CDR3 coding sequence is TGTGCCAGCCTCCGGGGACTAGCCGAGACAGATACGCAGTATTTT. Its protein product is CASLRGLAETDTQYF.

This rearrangement joins TRBV29-1 to TRBJ2-2; no firm D call. Trimming left V 2 bases short and J 0 bases short, with 4 bases between. Germline V gene data show CDR1 as SQVTM and CDR2 as ANQGSEA. This CDR3 is built from 13 residues. The CDR3 sequence is CSVEPTNTGELFF. The CDR3 coding sequence is TGCAGCGTTGAACCCACGAACACCGGGGAGCTGTTTTTT.

The V and J genes are TRBV25-1 and TRBJ2-1; 8 nucleotides match TRBD2. This CDR3 comprises 13 residues. Germline lookup yields CDR1 MGHDK and CDR2 SYGVNS. With V trimmed by 6 bases and J by 5 bases, 3 bases remained unmatched. CDR3 residues: CASRGAGDNEQFF. The CDR3 nucleotides read TGTGCCAGCAGGGGAGCGGGAGACAATGAGCAGTTCTTC.

This chain joins TRBV23-1 and TRBJ1-2; 9 nucleotides match TRBD1. TRBV23-1 is an ORF for which the function is uncertain. Germline trimming cut 3 bases from V and 3 bases from J; bases unmatched to any gene: 5. The CDR3 consists of 15 residues. The DNA of the CDR3 is TGCGCCAGCAGTCAGGGACAGGGAATCGACTATGGCTACACCTTC. Translating gives CASSQGQGIDYGYTF.

The rearrangement joins TRBV7-9 to TRBJ2-7, with 12 bases lining up with TRBD2. The CDR3 totals 16 residues. V gave up 2 bases and J gave up 5 bases; unmatched junction bases: 7. Per germline, CDR1 SEHNR and CDR2 FQNEAQ (reference sequence). In DNA, the CDR3 is TGTGCCAGCAGCTTAATTCTAGCGGGAGGGTTGAACGAGCAGTACTTC. Amino acid sequence: CASSLILAGGLNEQYF.

V and J are TRBV4-2 and TRBJ2-7; 8 nucleotides align to TRBD1. The germline gives CDR1 LGHNA, CDR2 YNFKEQ. The V segment lost 6 bases and the J segment 2 bases; nucleotides outside the gene matches: 6. CDR3 length: 14 residues. CDR3 nucleotide sequence: TGTGCCAGCAGTCAGGGGGCCTCAACCTACGAGCAGTACTTC. As protein: CASSQGASTYEQYF.

J is TRBJ2-7 and V is TRBV4-3; unclear D gene. Looked up from germline, CDR1 is LGHNA and CDR2 is YSLEER. Trimming pared 0 bases from V and 3 bases from J, leaving 9 bases between. CDR3 length: 14 residues. In DNA form, the CDR3 reads TGCGCCAGCAGCCAAGATCCCAACATCTACGAGCAGTACTTC. Amino acids: CASSQDPNIYEQYF.

This clone was found once. The chain combines TRBV27 with TRBJ2-7; 10 positions match TRBD2. V was pared by 2 bases and J by 3 bases, with 4 bases of the junction left unmatched. Per germline, CDR1 MNHEY and CDR2 SMNVEV (reference sequence). This CDR3 region has 15 residues. In nucleotides, the CDR3 is TGTGCCAGCAGTTTAAAGGCTAGCGGGAGCTACGAGCAGTACTTC. Amino acids: CASSLKASGSYEQYF.